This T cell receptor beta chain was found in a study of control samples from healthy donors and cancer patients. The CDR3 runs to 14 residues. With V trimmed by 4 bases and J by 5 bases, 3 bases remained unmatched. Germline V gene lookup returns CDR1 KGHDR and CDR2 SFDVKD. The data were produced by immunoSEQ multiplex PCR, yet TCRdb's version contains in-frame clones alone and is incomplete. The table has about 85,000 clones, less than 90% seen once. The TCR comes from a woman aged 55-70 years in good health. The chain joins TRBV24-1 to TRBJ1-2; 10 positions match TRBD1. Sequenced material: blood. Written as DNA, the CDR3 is TGTGCCACCAGTGACCCGGGACAGGGGTATGGCTACACCTTC. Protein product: CATSDPGQGYGYTF.